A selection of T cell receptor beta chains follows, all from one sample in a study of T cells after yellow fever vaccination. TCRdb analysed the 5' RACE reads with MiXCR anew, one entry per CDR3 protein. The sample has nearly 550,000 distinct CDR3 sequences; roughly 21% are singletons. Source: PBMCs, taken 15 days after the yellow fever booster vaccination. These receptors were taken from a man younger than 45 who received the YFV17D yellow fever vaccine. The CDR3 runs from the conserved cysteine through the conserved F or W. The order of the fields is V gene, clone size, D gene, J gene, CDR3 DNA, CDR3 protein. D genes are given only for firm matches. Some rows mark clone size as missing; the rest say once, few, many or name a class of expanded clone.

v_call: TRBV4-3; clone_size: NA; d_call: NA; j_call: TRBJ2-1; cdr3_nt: TGCGCCAGCAGCCAAGAACTAAGCTCCTACAATGAGCAGTTCTTC; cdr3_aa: CASSQELSSYNEQFF
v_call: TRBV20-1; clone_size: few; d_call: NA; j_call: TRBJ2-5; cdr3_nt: TGCAGTGCCGCTGAACGGAGGATGCGGCCCCAAGAGACCCAGTACTTC; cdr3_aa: CSAAERRMRPQETQYF
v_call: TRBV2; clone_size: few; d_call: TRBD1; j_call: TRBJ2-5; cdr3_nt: TGTGCCAGCAGAGGGACAGGGAGGACCCAGTACTTC; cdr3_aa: CASRGTGRTQYF
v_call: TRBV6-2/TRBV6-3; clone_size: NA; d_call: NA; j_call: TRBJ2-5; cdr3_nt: TGTGCCAGCAGTCCCGGGATGCATAAAGAGACCCAGTACTTC; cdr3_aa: CASSPGMHKETQYF
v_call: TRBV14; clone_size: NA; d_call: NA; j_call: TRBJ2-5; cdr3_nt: TGTGCCAGCAGCCAAGGGGGATCCGGCGAGACCCAGTACTTC; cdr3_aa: CASSQGGSGETQYF
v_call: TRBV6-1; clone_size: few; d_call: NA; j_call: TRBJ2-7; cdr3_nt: TGTGCCAGCAGAAGACCGGGACTGAAAGCCTACGAGCAGTACTTC; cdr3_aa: CASRRPGLKAYEQYF
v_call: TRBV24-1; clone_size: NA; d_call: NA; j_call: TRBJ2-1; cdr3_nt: TGTGCCACCAGTGATTGGGCTTACAATGAGCAGTTCTTC; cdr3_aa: CATSDWAYNEQFF
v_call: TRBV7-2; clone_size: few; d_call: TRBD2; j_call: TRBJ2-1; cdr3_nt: TGTGCCAGCAGCACGACTAGCGGGAGGGTTACCAATGAGCAGTTCTTC; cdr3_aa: CASSTTSGRVTNEQFF
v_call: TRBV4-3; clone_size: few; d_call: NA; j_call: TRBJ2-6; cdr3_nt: TGCGCCAGCAGCCAAGCAGATATCTCTGGGGCCAACGTCCTGACTTTC; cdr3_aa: CASSQADISGANVLTF
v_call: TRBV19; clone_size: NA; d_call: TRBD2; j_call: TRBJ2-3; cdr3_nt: TGTGCCAGTAGTAAGGCTAGCGGTAATACGCAGTATTTT; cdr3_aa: CASSKASGNTQYF
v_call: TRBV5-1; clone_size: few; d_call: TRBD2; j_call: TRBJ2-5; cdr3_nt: TGCGCCAGCAGCTCGGGGGGGGATAGTCGAGAGACCCAGTACTTC; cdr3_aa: CASSSGGDSRETQYF
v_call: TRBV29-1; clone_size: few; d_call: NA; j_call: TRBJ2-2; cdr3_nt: TGCAGCGTTGATAAAGGCGGTAACACCGGGGAGCTGTTTTTT; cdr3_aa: CSVDKGGNTGELFF
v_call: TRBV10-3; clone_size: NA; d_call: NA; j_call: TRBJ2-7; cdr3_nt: TGTGCCACGGGCACCGAGGGGTACGAGCAGTACTTC; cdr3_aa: CATGTEGYEQYF
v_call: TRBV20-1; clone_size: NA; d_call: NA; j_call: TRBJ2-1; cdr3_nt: TGCAGTGCTCATCGACCGGCACCCTACAATGAGCAGTTCTTC; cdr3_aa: CSAHRPAPYNEQFF
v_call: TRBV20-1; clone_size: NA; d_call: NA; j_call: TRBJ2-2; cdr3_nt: TGCAGTGCTAGAGATAGCGGCCCGAACACCGGGGAGCTGTTTTTT; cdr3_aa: CSARDSGPNTGELFF
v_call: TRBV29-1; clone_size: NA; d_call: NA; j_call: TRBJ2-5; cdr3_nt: TGCAGCGTACCACTAGGGTCGGAGGAGACCCAGTACTTC; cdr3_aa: CSVPLGSEETQYF
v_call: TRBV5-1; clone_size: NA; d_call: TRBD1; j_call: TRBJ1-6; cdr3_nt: TGCGCCAGCAGCTGGAGGACAGGGGGTTTATCGGATTCACCCCTCCACTTT; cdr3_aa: CASSWRTGGLSDSPLHF
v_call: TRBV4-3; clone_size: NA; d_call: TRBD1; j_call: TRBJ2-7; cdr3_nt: TGCGCCAGCAGCCAAGCCTTGGACAGGCGAGACTCCTACGAGCAGTACTTC; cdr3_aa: CASSQALDRRDSYEQYF